The next 17 T cell receptor beta chains were all read from a single sample in a study of response to subunit inactivated influenza vaccine. TCRdb processed the RT-PCR reads anew with MiXCR; each CDR3 protein has one entry. Of about 570,000 distinct CDR3 sequences listed, roughly 12% are singletons. Sequencing used PBMCs from blood, obtained on the day of vaccination. These receptors came from a man aged 45 to 65 who received an inactivated influenza vaccine.

The chain couples TRBV29-1 to TRBJ1-2; D is uncertain. Trimming left V 6 bases short and J 8 bases short, with 16 bases between. Germline CDR1 is SQVTM and CDR2 is ANQGSEA. The CDR3 totals 12 residues. The CDR3 region has the DNA TGCAGCGTATACGACCCCGGAAACGGCTACACCTTC. Its translation: CSVYDPGNGYTF.

The table lists this clonotype with a few counts. This chain joins TRBV20-1 and TRBJ2-2; 9 bases align to TRBD1. This CDR3 contains 16 residues. Germline CDR1 is DFQATT and CDR2 is SNEGSKA (reference sequence). With V trimmed by 2 bases and J by 4 bases, 8 bases remained unmatched. CDR3 sequence (DNA): TGCAGTGCTAGACGAGGGACAGGGTTGATCACCGGGGAGCTGTTTTTT. Protein: CSARRGTGLITGELFF.

The V and J genes are TRBV14 and TRBJ2-3; D gene uncertain. Germline V gene sequence: CDR1 SGHDN, CDR2 FVKESK. The CDR3 extends over 13 amino acids. V shed 2 bases and J shed 7 bases, with 10 bases lying between them. The CDR3 protein is CASSQMAANTQYF. CDR3 nucleotide sequence: TGTGCCAGCAGCCAAATGGCAGCGAATACGCAGTATTTT.

The rearrangement joins TRBV29-1 to TRBJ2-6; 9 bases map to TRBD1. The length of the CDR3 is 16 residues. J lost 4 bases, V lost 5 bases, and 9 bases had no gene match. Germline CDR1 and CDR2: SQVTM and ANQGSEA. This chain's CDR3 is CSVLGGQGLGANVLTF. The CDR3 nucleotides are TGCAGCGTTTTAGGGGGACAGGGTCTGGGGGCCAACGTCCTGACTTTC.

This clonotype was observed a handful of times. V and J are TRBV28 and TRBJ2-3, with 7 positions matching TRBD2. Trimming at V came to 5 bases and at J to 3 bases, leaving 5 bases not matched to a gene. The CDR3 totals 14 residues. The germline gives CDR1 MDHEN, CDR2 SYDVKM. The CDR3 spells CASSILAETDTQYF. Written as DNA, the CDR3 is TGTGCCAGCAGTATCCTAGCGGAGACAGATACGCAGTATTTT. The full variable domain, completed using reference TRBV28 and TRBJ2-3, is DVKVTQSSRYLVKRTGEKVFLECVQDMDHENMFWYRQDPGLGLRLIYFSYDVKMKEKGDIPEGYSVSREKKERFSLILESASTNQTSMYLCASSILAETDTQYFGPGTRLTVL.

The V call is TRBV6-1, the J call TRBJ2-6, with D tentatively TRBD1 (5 bases). The V gene's germline CDR1 is MNHNS and CDR2 SASEGT. The V end lost 5 bases, the J end lost 1 base, and 15 bases lay between the germline ends. The CDR3 consists of 17 residues. The DNA for the CDR3 is TGTGCCAGCAGTCAGGGTCGGCCCTCGTCTGGGGCCAACGTCCTGACTTTC. Residues: CASSQGRPSSGANVLTF.

The gene calls are TRBV18 and TRBJ1-1; TRBD1 is a possible D gene (5 bases). The V and J ends lost 5 bases and 4 bases respectively, with 14 bases between them. Looked up from germline, CDR1 is KGHSH and CDR2 is LQKENI. The CDR3 has 14 residues. DNA for the CDR3: TGTGCCAGCTCAGCGACAGAATACGGCACTGAAGCTTTCTTT. It encodes CASSATEYGTEAFF. The full variable domain, with the rest looked up from reference TRBV18 and TRBJ1-1, is NAGVMQNPRHLVRRRGQEARLRCSPMKGHSHVYWYRQLPEEGLKFMVYLQKENIIDESGMPKERFSAEFPKEGPSILRIQQVVRGDSAAYFCASSATEYGTEAFFGQGTRLTVV.

Only a few counts were recorded for this clonotype. The chain carries TRBV27 and TRBJ2-3, with 9 bases that match TRBD2. Germline V gives CDR1 MNHEY, CDR2 SMNVEV (reference sequence). CDR3 size: 16 residues. Germline trimming cut 2 bases from V and 4 bases from J; bases unmatched to any gene: 7. The CDR3 DNA reads TGTGCCAGCAGTTTAGTGAGCGGGGGGAAAGCAGATACGCAGTATTTT. Residues: CASSLVSGGKADTQYF.

The chain recombines TRBV29-1 with TRBJ1-5; D is perhaps TRBD1 (5 bases). The germline V gene encodes CDR1 SQVTM and CDR2 ANQGSEA. V lost 6 bases to trimming and J lost 6 bases, with 15 bases between them. There are 13 residues in the CDR3. CDR3 in DNA: TGCAGCGTGCGGACGGTGCAGGGTCAGCCCCAGCATTTT. Its protein is CSVRTVQGQPQHF.

There are a few counts of this clonotype. This chain links TRBV7-2 with TRBJ2-2, with TRBD2 matching over 11 bases. This CDR3 contains 16 residues. V was pared by 4 bases and J by 7 bases, with 8 bases of the junction left unmatched. Germline assignment: CDR1 SGHTA and CDR2 FQGNSA. The CDR3 DNA is TGTGCCAGCAGCTCCATAGCGGGAGGGCTGCTCGGGGAGCTGTTTTTT. Translation: CASSSIAGGLLGELFF.

This clonotype came up a few times. This sequence joins TRBV20-1 and TRBJ2-5; 8 nucleotides line up with TRBD1. The CDR3 runs to 13 residues. Germline CDR1 DFQATT, CDR2 SNEGSKA (reference sequence). J lost 4 bases, V lost 2 bases, and 3 bases had no gene match. CDR3 amino acids: CSARPGQGETQYF. DNA of the CDR3: TGCAGTGCTAGACCCGGACAGGGAGAGACCCAGTACTTC.

V and J are TRBV12-3 or TRBV12-4 and TRBJ2-2; TRBD1 agrees at 11 bases. This CDR3 is 15 amino acids long. V trimming: 3 bases; J trimming: 6 bases; junction bases outside the gene matches: 3. Here the CDR3 DNA reads TGTGCCAGCAGTTTCGGGACAGGGGGATCCGGGGAGCTGTTTTTT. It yields the protein CASSFGTGGSGELFF.

This clonotype was observed a few times. The chain has TRBV5-1 and TRBJ1-1; possibly TRBD1 for D (6 bases). The CDR3 has 16 residues. Trimming pared 1 base from V and 4 bases from J, leaving 17 bases between. Germline lookup yields CDR1 SGHRS and CDR2 YFSETQ. CDR3 sequence reads: CASSLYGNREGTEAFF. DNA for the CDR3: TGCGCCAGCAGCTTGTATGGGAACAGGGAGGGCACTGAAGCTTTCTTT.

The table lists this clonotype with many counts. The chain recombines TRBV12-3 or TRBV12-4 with TRBJ2-7, with D possibly matching TRBD1 (5 bases). Trimming left V 6 bases short and J 6 bases short, with 18 bases between. The CDR3 runs 14 residues. The CDR3 spells CASSNWGRAGEQYF. Here the CDR3 DNA reads TGTGCCAGCAGCAACTGGGGCAGGGCTGGCGAGCAGTACTTC.

This clonotype has more than one count but fewer than ten. V gene TRBV19 combines with J gene TRBJ1-5; tentatively, D is TRBD1 (5 bases). The germline CDR1 and CDR2 sequences are LNHDA and SQIVND (reference sequence). The V end was cut by 9 bases, the J end by 4 bases, with 16 bases between. CDR3 size: 14 residues. For the CDR3, the DNA is TGTGCCAGCACCGGGGACTGGGGTAATCAGCCCCAGCATTTT. It specifies CASTGDWGNQPQHF.

In its sample, this clonotype was seen many times. V and J are TRBV12-3 or TRBV12-4 and TRBJ1-2; D is possibly TRBD1 (5 bases). The CDR3 has 13 residues. V gave up 7 bases and J gave up 4 bases, with 13 bases separating them. CDR3: CASTLRGAYGYTF. For the CDR3, the DNA is TGTGCCAGCACTCTAAGGGGTGCCTATGGCTACACCTTC.

This clonotype was counted ten times or more. The V call is TRBV28, the J call TRBJ2-3; D is uncertain. The ends were cut back, 5 bases at V and 10 bases at J, with 13 bases in the middle. The CDR3 totals 12 residues. The V gene's germline CDR1 is MDHEN and CDR2 SYDVKM. CDR3 in amino acids: CASSPGLNPQYF. CDR3 sequence (DNA): TGTGCCAGCAGTCCCGGGCTCAACCCGCAGTATTTT.